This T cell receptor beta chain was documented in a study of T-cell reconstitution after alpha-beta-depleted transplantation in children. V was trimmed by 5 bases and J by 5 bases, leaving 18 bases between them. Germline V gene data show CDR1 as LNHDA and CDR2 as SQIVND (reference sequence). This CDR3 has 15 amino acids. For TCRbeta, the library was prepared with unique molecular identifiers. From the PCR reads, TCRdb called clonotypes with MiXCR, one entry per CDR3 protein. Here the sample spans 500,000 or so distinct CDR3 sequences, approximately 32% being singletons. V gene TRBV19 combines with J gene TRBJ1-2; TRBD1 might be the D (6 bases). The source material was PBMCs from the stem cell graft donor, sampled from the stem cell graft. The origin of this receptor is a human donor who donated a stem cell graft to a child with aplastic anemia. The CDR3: CASSSLQGRQYGYTF. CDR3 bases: TGTGCCAGTAGTTCATTACAGGGCCGACAATATGGCTACACCTTC.